The T cell receptor (beta chain) under discussion was sequenced for a study of cytomegalovirus exposure and HLA in healthy donors. Trimming stripped 4 bases from V and 2 bases from J, with 8 bases between. The CDR3 spans 13 residues. Per germline, CDR1 SGHNT and CDR2 YENEEA. Assay: immunoSEQ multiplex PCR; the TCRdb copy retains only in-frame clones and omits some. This repertoire shows tens of thousands of clones, around 97% found once; its top ten account for around 1.5%. The sequenced material came from PBMCs. The chain uses TRBV11-3 and TRBJ1-1; D possibly corresponds to TRBD1 (5 bases). This TCR was recovered from a woman aged 18-35 years in good health and CMV-seropositive. The CDR3 nucleotides are TGTGCCAGCAGCTCGACAGCAAACACTGAAGCTTTCTTT. It specifies CASSSTANTEAFF.